The 6 T cell receptor beta chains below come from one sample, sequenced in a study of cytomegalovirus exposure and HLA in healthy donors. A multiplex PCR was run with 60 Vbeta primers and 13 Jbeta primers. Sequencing used immunoSEQ multiplex PCR; TCRdb keeps in-frame clones, though not all of them. Seen here are 250,000 to 300,000 clones, 80% to 95% observed once, and the top ten hold 1.5% to 2%. Sequences were obtained from PBMCs. The receptor source for this set is a girl aged 2-10 years in good health and CMV-seronegative.

V gene TRBV19 combines with J gene TRBJ2-3, with a weak D call TRBD1 (6 bases). This CDR3 spans 15 amino acids. V lost 4 bases and J 4 bases, leaving 15 bases between the germline ends. Germline loops: CDR1 LNHDA, CDR2 SQIVND (reference sequence). CDR3 bases: TGTGCCAGTAGTACACAGGGTACCGGTCCAGATACGCAGTATTTT. Its translation is CASSTQGTGPDTQYF.

The chain combines TRBV10-1 with TRBJ1-1; 9 bases are shared with TRBD1. The germline V gene encodes CDR1 WNHNN and CDR2 SYGVQD (reference sequence). The CDR3 extends over 16 amino acids. The junction had 11 bases not matched to a gene; V was cut back by 5 bases and J by 4 bases. CDR3 bases: TGCGCCAGCAGTTCGGACAGGGGACTATGGGGCACTGAAGCTTTCTTT. The encoded protein is CASSSDRGLWGTEAFF.

This chain links TRBV21-1 with TRBJ2-1; TRBD1, the D gene given by the table, was not confirmed from the DNA. TRBV21-1 is termed a pseudogene. The CDR3 spans 17 residues. The CDR3 DNA follows: TGTGCCAGCAGCAAAGAAGGGGACAGGAGAACCCACAATGAGCAGTTCTTC. It encodes CASSKEGDRRTHNEQFF.

This sequence joins TRBV28 and TRBJ1-2; TRBD1 matches at 7 bases. V shed 6 bases and J 8 bases; nucleotides not matched to a gene: 9. The CDR3 runs to 13 residues. In germline, CDR1 is MDHEN, CDR2 SYDVKM. CDR3 in DNA: TGTGCCAGCAGAGAAGACAGGGTACTCGGCTACACCTTC. Its protein is CASREDRVLGYTF.

The chain's CDR3 is CASSRGLNTEAFF. For the CDR3, the DNA is TGTGCCAGTAGTCGCGGTTTGAACACTGAAGCTTTCTTT. This sequence joins TRBV19 and TRBJ1-1; D call uncertain. Germline CDR1 reads LNHDA; CDR2 reads SQIVND (reference sequence). The CDR3 totals 13 residues. Trimming shortened V by 5 bases and J by 0 bases, and 7 bases separated the two germline ends.

The V gene is TRBV20-1, the J gene TRBJ1-1, with 8 bases aligning to TRBD1. The germline V gene has CDR1 DFQATT and CDR2 SNEGSKA (reference sequence). The CDR3 totals 10 residues. The V and J ends lost 6 bases and 8 bases, in that order; junction bases with no gene match: 2. CDR3 nucleotides: TGCAGTGCAACAGGGGGGGAAGCTTTCTTT. Its translation is CSATGGEAFF.